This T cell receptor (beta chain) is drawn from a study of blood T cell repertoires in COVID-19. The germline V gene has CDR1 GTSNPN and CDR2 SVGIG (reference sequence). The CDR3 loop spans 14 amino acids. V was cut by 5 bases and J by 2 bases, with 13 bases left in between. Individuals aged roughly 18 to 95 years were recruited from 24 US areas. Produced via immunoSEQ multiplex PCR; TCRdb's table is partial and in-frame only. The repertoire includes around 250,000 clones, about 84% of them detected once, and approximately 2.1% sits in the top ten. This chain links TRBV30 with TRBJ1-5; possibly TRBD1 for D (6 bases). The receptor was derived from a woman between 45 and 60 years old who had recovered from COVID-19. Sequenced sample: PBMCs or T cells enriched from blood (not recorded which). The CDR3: CAWARGTGNQPQHF. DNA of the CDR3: TGTGCCTGGGCCAGGGGTACTGGCAATCAGCCCCAGCATTTT.